These 10 T cell receptor beta chains were sequenced from one sample in a study. One entry per CDR3 protein, called by TCRdb with MiXCR from the 5' RACE reads. The profile shows 45,000 to 55,000 distinct CDR3 sequences, almost 25% of them singletons. The sequencing sample was made of tumor-infiltrating naive CD4+ T cells sorted from the breast tumor. Regarding subset: naive CD4+ T cells, CD4+CD45RA+CD25-. The receptors shown here come from a female donor with breast cancer.

J is TRBJ1-5 and V is TRBV7-9, with D perhaps TRBD1 (5 bases). Germline V lookup: CDR1 SEHNR, CDR2 FQNEAQ (reference sequence). There are 13 residues in the CDR3. Between the trimmed V and J ends, which lost 5 bases and 6 bases, there was a span of 11 bases. As DNA, the CDR3 is TGTGCCAGCAGCCAGGGTTCTCGTCAGCCCCAGCATTTT. It yields the protein CASSQGSRQPQHF.

The rearrangement links TRBV10-3 to TRBJ2-3; TRBD2 might be the D (6 bases). CDR3 length: 13 residues. Trimming removed 7 bases at V and 5 bases at J, with 13 bases between. The V gene's germline CDR1 is ENHRY and CDR2 SYGVKD. The CDR3 loop reads CAINGGFEDTQYF. In DNA form, the CDR3 reads TGTGCCATCAATGGAGGGTTTGAAGATACGCAGTATTTT.

This clonotype was seen once. The chain has TRBV19 and TRBJ2-1; 8 bases match TRBD2. Germline trimming cut 1 base from V and 2 bases from J; bases unmatched to any gene: 16. This CDR3 spans 20 amino acids. Germline V gene sequence: CDR1 LNHDA, CDR2 SQIVND (reference sequence). The CDR3 spells CASSIGGRLTSGGPYNEQFF. DNA of the CDR3: TGTGCCAGTAGTATAGGCGGACGGCTTACCAGCGGGGGCCCCTACAATGAGCAGTTCTTC.

This clonotype is a singleton in its sample. The chain carries TRBV7-2 and TRBJ2-1, with 8 bases fitting TRBD1. V dropped 11 bases and J dropped 7; count of bases not matched to a gene: 16. Germline V gives CDR1 SGHTA, CDR2 FQGNSA. The CDR3 runs to 15 residues. The CDR3 region is CAGTLRQGWGNEQFF. For the CDR3, the DNA is TGTGCCGGCACCCTTAGACAGGGGTGGGGGAATGAGCAGTTCTTC. The full variable domain, its missing parts supplied by reference TRBV7-2 and TRBJ2-1, is GAGVSQSPSNKVTEKGKDVELRCDPISGHTALYWYRQSLGQGLEFLIYFQGNSAPDKSGLPSDRFSAERTGGSVSTLTIQRTQQEDSAVYLCAGTLRQGWGNEQFFGPGTRLTVL.

This chain links TRBV2 with TRBJ1-5; tentatively, D is TRBD1 (5 bases). The germline V gene has CDR1 SNHLY and CDR2 FYNNEI. The CDR3 runs to 13 residues. Trimming shortened V by 4 bases and J by 1 base, and 5 bases separated the two germline ends. CDR3 DNA sequence: TGTGCCAGCAGTGGGGACAGCAATCAGCCCCAGCATTTT. Translation gives CASSGDSNQPQHF.

In its sample, this clonotype was seen a few times. V is TRBV12-3 or TRBV12-4 and J is TRBJ2-5, with D perhaps matching TRBD2 (6 bases). The CDR3 consists of 13 residues. V was clipped by 7 bases and J by 5 bases, with 14 bases between them. The CDR3 protein is CASTWGDLETQYF. The CDR3 DNA is TGTGCCAGCACCTGGGGGGATCTCGAGACCCAGTACTTC.

CDR3 in amino acids: CSARAVRAAMSNQPQHF. The CDR3 nucleotides are TGCAGTGCTAGGGCGGTCAGGGCGGCCATGAGCAATCAGCCCCAGCATTTT. The rearrangement joins TRBV20-1 to TRBJ1-5; tentatively, D is TRBD1 (5 bases). The CDR3 has 17 amino acids. The germline V and J ends were trimmed by 3 bases and 1 base, with 19 bases remaining between them. Germline CDR1 is DFQATT and CDR2 is SNEGSKA (reference sequence).

Regarding this clonotype: The conserved final phenylalanine or tryptophan is absent from the CDR3, which likely points to a read error. The chain has TRBV7-2 and TRBJ1-3; TRBD1 aligns across 8 bases. V lost 5 bases to trimming and J lost 4 bases; unmatched junction nucleotides: 7. The CDR3 loop spans 15 amino acids. Per germline, CDR1 SGHTA and CDR2 FQGNSA. CDR3: CASSRTGGSGNTIYL. The CDR3, as DNA: TGTGCCAGCAGCCGCACAGGGGGATCAGGAAACACCATATATTTG.

The chain has TRBV4-2 and TRBJ1-5; D gene unclear. There are 13 residues in the CDR3. Between the trimmed V and J ends, which lost 0 bases and 12 bases, there was a span of 12 bases. CDR1 is LGHNA, CDR2 YNFKEQ, per germline. Written as DNA, the CDR3 is TGTGCCAGCAGCCAAGAAGTTGAGACACTCCAGCATTTT. The encoded protein is CASSQEVETLQHF.

In its sample, this clonotype was seen many times. The V call is TRBV5-1, the J call TRBJ1-2; a possible D gene is TRBD1 (6 bases). V dropped 2 bases and J dropped 4 bases, with 9 bases sitting between them. The CDR3 sequence is 13 residues long. Germline CDR1 and CDR2: SGHRS and YFSETQ. In DNA, the CDR3 is TGCGCCAGCAGCTTCACAGGGCTCTATGGCTACACCTTC. Translating it yields CASSFTGLYGYTF.